This note documents a single TCR beta chain sequence. The data derive from a study of blood T cell repertoires in COVID-19. Study-wide context: Some COVID-19 samples were acute and others convalescent; all came from the United States, Italy and Spain. Sources were T cells, B-cell-depleted T cells, or PBMCs; the material itself was cDNA or gDNA.

The CDR3 consists of 14 residues. V lost 5 bases and J lost 2; bases outside the gene matches: 5. CDR1 is SGHTA, CDR2 FQGNSA, per germline. Original processing notes: Reference gene primer amplification yielded estimated nucleated cell counts. Method: immunoSEQ multiplex PCR; TCRdb's copy keeps in-frame clones and lacks some. The V and J calls and clone size come from that table; D and trimming were worked out from the DNA. Of approximately 240,000 clones listed, 65% to 90% are singletons. Sequencing was performed on peripheral blood. The sequence was collected from a woman aged 40 to 49 who had recovered from COVID-19. The chain recombines TRBV7-2 with TRBJ2-5; 7 bases fit TRBD1. CDR3 coding DNA: TGTGCCAGCAGCCAAGGGACAGAACAAGAGACCCAGTACTTC. Amino acid sequence: CASSQGTEQETQYF. Full variable domain (outside the CDR3, taken from reference TRBV7-2 and TRBJ2-5): GAGVSQSPSNKVTEKGKDVELRCDPISGHTALYWYRQSLGQGLEFLIYFQGNSAPDKSGLPSDRFSAERTGGSVSTLTIQRTQQEDSAVYLCASSQGTEQETQYFGPGTRLLVL.